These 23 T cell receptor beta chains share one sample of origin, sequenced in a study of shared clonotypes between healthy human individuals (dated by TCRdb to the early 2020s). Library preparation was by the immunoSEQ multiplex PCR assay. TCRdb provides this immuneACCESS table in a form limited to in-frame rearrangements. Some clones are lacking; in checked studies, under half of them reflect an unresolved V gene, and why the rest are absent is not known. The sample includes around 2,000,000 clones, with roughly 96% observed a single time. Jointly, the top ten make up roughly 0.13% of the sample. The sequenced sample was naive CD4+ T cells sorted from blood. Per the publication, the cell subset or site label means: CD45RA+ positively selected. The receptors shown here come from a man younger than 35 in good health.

The CDR3 region is CASSFATRRKKGTNTQYF. The DNA of the CDR3 is TGTGCCAGCAGCTTTGCCACTAGGCGGAAGAAGGGGACAAATACGCAGTATTTT. The chain is built from TRBV12-1 and TRBJ2-3; the table names TRBD1, a call not compared with the DNA. TRBV12-1 is a known pseudogene. The CDR3 consists of 18 residues.

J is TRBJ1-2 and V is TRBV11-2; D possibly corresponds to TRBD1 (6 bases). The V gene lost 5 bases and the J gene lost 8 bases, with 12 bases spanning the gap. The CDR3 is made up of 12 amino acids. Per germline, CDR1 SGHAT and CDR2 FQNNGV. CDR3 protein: CASSREGVGYTF. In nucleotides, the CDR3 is TGTGCCAGCAGCCGAGAGGGGGTCGGCTACACCTTC.

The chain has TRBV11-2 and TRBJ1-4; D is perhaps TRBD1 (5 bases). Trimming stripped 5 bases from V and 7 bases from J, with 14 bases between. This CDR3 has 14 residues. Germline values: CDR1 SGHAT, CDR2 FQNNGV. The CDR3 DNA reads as TGTGCCAGCAGCGTAGGAGGGGCCATTGAAAAACTGTTTTTT. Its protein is CASSVGGAIEKLFF. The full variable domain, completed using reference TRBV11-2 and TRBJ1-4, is EAGVAQSPRYKIIEKRQSVAFWCNPISGHATLYWYQQILGQGPKLLIQFQNNGVVDDSQLPKDRFSAERLKGVDSTLKIQPAKLEDSAVYLCASSVGGAIEKLFFGSGTQLSVL.

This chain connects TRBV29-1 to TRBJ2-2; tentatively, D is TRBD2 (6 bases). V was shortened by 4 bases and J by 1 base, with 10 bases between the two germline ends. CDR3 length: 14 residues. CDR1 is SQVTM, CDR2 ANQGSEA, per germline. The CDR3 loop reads CSVAGEKNTGELFF. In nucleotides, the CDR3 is TGCAGCGTTGCGGGAGAGAAGAACACCGGGGAGCTGTTTTTT.

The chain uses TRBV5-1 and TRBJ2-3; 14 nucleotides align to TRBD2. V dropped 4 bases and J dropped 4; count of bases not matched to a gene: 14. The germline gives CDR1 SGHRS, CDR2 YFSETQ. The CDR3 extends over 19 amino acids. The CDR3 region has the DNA TGCGCCAGCAGCCCGTACGCCGGGACTAGCGGGAGTGTTCCAGATACGCAGTATTTT. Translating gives CASSPYAGTSGSVPDTQYF.

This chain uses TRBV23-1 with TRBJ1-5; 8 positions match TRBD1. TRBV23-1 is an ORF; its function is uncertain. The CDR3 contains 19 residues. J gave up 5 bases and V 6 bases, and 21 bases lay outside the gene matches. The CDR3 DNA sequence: TGCGCCAGCAGACGGACCCTTTGGACAGGGAATATGGCACATCAGCCCCAGCATTTT. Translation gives CASRRTLWTGNMAHQPQHF.

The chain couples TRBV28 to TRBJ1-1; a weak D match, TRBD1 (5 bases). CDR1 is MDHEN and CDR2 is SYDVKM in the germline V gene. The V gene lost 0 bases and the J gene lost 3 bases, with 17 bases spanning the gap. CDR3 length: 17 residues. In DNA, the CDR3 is TGTGCCAGCAGTTTATGGACCCCCAGGGTCCTGTACACTGAAGCTTTCTTT. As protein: CASSLWTPRVLYTEAFF.

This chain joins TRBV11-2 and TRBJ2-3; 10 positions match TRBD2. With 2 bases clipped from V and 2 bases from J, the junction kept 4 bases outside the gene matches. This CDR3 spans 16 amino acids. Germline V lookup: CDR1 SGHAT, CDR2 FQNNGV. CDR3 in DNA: TGTGCCAGCAGCTTACTAGCGGGAGCTAACACAGATACGCAGTATTTT. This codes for CASSLLAGANTDTQYF.

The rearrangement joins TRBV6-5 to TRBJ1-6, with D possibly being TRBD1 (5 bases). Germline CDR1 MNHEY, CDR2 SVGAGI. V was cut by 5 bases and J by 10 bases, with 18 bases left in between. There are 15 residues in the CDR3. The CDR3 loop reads CASSPPGRSDSPLHF. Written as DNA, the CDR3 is TGTGCCAGCAGTCCCCCAGGGCGGTCAGACTCACCCCTCCACTTT.

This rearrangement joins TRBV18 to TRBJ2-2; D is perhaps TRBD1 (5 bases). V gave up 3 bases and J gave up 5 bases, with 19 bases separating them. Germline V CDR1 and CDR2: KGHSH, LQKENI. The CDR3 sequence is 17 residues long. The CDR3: CASSPVRSRGLTGELFF. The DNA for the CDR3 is TGTGCCAGCTCACCGGTGAGATCAAGGGGATTAACCGGGGAGCTGTTTTTT.

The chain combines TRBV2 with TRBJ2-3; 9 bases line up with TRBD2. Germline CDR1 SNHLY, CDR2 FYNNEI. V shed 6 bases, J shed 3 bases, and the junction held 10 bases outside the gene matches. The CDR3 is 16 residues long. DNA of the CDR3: TGTGCCAGCAGCCCCAGGGCGGGAGGGAATACAGATACGCAGTATTTT. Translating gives CASSPRAGGNTDTQYF.

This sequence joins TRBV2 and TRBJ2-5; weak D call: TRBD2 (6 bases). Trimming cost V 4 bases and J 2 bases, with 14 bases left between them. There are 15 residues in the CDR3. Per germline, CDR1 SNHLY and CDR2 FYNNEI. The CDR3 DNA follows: TGTGCCAGCAGTGTAGGTAGCGGATTACAAGAGACCCAGTACTTC. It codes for CASSVGSGLQETQYF.

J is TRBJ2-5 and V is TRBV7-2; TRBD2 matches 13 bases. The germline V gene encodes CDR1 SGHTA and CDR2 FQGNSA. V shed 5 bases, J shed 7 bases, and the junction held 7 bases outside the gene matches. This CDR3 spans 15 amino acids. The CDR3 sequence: CASSTRTSGGTTQYF. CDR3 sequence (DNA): TGTGCCAGCAGCACCCGGACTAGCGGGGGCACGACCCAGTACTTC.

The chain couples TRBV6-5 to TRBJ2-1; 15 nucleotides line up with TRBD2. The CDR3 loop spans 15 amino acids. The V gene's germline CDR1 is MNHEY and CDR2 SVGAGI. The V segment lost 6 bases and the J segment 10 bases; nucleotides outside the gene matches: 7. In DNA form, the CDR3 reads TGTGCCAGCAGGATGGGACTAGCGGGAGGCCGGGAGCAGTTCTTC. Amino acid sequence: CASRMGLAGGREQFF.

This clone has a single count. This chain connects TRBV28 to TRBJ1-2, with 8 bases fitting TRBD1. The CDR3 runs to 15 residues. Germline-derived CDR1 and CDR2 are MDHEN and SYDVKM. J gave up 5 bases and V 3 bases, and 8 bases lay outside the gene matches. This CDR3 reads CASSLPAGQVYGYTF. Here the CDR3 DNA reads TGTGCCAGCAGTTTGCCCGCGGGACAGGTATATGGCTACACCTTC.

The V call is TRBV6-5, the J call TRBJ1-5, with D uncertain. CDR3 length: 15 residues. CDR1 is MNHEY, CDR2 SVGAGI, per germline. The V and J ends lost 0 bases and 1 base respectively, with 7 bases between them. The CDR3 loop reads CASSYSWVSNQPQHF. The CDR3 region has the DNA TGTGCCAGCAGTTACTCTTGGGTAAGCAATCAGCCCCAGCATTTT.

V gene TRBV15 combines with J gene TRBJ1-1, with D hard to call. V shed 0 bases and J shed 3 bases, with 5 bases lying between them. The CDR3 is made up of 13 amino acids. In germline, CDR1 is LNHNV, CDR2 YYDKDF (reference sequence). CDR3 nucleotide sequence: TGTGCCACCAGCAGAGATTTGTACACTGAAGCTTTCTTT. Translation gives CATSRDLYTEAFF.

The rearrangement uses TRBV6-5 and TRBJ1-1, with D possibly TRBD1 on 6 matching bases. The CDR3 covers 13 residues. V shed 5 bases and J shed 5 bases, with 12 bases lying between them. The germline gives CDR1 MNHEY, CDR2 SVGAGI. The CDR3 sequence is CASSKGGRTEAFF. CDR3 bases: TGTGCCAGCAGTAAGGGGGGCAGGACTGAAGCTTTCTTT.

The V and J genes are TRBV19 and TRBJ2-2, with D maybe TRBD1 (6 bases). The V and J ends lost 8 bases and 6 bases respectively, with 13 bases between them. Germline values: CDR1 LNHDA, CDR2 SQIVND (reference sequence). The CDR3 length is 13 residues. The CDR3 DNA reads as TGTGCCAGTCGACAGGTCCTGTCCGGGGAGCTGTTTTTT. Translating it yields CASRQVLSGELFF.

The DNA of the CDR3 is TGTGCCAGCAGCCCGGGGGGGGCCCGAAGAATGAACACTGAAGCTTTCTTT. It specifies CASSPGGARRMNTEAFF. The chain uses TRBV5-4 and TRBJ1-1; possible D gene TRBD1, 6 bases. The length of the CDR3 is 17 residues. Trimming removed 4 bases from V and 0 bases from J, with 19 bases in between. Looked up from germline, CDR1 is SGHNT and CDR2 is YYREEE (reference sequence).

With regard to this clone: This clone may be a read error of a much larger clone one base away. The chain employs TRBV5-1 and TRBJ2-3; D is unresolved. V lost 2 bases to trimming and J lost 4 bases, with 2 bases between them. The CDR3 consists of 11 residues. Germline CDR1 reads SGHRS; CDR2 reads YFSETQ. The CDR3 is CASSFPDTQYF. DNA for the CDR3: TGCGCCAGCAGCTTCCCAGATACGCAGTATTTT.

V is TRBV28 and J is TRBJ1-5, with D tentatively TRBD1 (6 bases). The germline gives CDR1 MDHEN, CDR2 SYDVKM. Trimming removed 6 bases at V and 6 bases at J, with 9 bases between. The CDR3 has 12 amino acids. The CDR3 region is CASSQGIQPQHF. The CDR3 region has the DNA TGTGCCAGCAGCCAGGGGATTCAGCCCCAGCATTTT.

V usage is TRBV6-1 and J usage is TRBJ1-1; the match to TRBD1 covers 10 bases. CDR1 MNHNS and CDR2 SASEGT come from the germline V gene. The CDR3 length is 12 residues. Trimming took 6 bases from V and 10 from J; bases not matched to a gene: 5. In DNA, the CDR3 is TGTGCCAGCAGGGGACAGGGGCTGGGAGCTTTCTTT. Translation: CASRGQGLGAFF.